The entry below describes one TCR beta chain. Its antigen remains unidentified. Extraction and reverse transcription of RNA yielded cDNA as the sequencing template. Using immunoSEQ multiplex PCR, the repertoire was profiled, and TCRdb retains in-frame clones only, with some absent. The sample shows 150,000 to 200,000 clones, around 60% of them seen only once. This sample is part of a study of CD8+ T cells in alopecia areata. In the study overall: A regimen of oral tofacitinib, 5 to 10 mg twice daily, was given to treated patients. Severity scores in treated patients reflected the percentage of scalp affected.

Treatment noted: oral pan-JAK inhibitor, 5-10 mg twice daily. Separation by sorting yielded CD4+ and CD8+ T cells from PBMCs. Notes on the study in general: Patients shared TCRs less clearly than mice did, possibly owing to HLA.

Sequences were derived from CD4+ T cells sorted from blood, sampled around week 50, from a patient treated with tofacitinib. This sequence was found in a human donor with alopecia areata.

CDR3: CASSQVGRGWTGELFF. The CDR3 DNA reads TGCGCCAGCAGCCAAGTCGGCAGGGGATGGACCGGGGAGCTGTTTTTT. This chain uses TRBV4-3 with TRBJ2-2; possible D gene TRBD1, 6 bases. Germline values: CDR1 LGHNA, CDR2 YSLEER. This CDR3 has 16 residues. V lost 1 base to trimming and J lost 5 bases, with 14 bases between them.